This TCR beta chain was captured by sequencing in a study of blood T cell repertoires in COVID-19. Study-wide background: Acute and convalescent COVID-19 samples came from the United States, Italy and Spain. From T cells, B-cell-depleted T cells, or PBMCs came the material, which was cDNA or gDNA.

Generated by immunoSEQ multiplex PCR, the TCRdb table keeps only in-frame clones and is missing some. The sample has 150,000 to 200,000 clones, less than 85% seen once. The ends were cut back, 6 bases at V and 1 base at J, with 12 bases in the middle. Germline assignment: CDR1 KGHSH and CDR2 LQKENI. This CDR3 has 14 residues. Sequencing used peripheral blood. J is TRBJ1-1 and V is TRBV18, with unresolved D. This TCR derives from a human donor with acute or convalescent COVID-19. The donor label of this sample is uncertain. Here the CDR3 reads CASSLITQNTEAFF. The CDR3 DNA is TGTGCCAGCTCCCTTATCACACAGAACACTGAAGCTTTCTTT.